Below are 31 T cell receptor beta chains sequenced from a single sample in a study of OX40 agonist ivuxolimab in advanced cancers. Only in-frame clones appear in the TCRdb table, and some are missing; sequencing was by immunoSEQ multiplex PCR. The table shows around 51,000 clones, with around nine tenths occurring only once. This specimen was CD4+ or CD8+ T cells sorted from blood, taken in a trial of the OX40 agonist ivuxolimab. The source of these receptors is an adult with an advanced solid tumor such as melanoma, head and neck, liver or kidney cancer.

The chain recombines TRBV18 with TRBJ1-1; D possibly corresponds to TRBD1 (5 bases). This CDR3 is 11 amino acids long. Germline-derived CDR1 and CDR2 are KGHSH and LQKENI. The ends were cut back, 3 bases at V and 7 bases at J, with 6 bases in the middle. The CDR3 DNA reads as TGTGCCAGCTCACCTGACAGTGAAGCTTTCTTT. Translating gives CASSPDSEAFF.

The chain joins TRBV5-6 to TRBJ1-2; no definite D call. This CDR3 contains 14 residues. CDR1 and CDR2 from the germline V gene are SGHDT and YYEEEE. Trimming left V 4 bases short and J 4 bases short, with 14 bases between. The CDR3 DNA reads TGTGCCAGCAGCACTCTCGGAATCGTCTATGGCTACACCTTC. This sequence encodes CASSTLGIVYGYTF.

The chain links TRBV7-6 to TRBJ2-3, with 13 bases that match TRBD2. The CDR3 spans 18 residues. The junction had 13 bases not matched to a gene; V was cut back by 5 bases and J by 5 bases. From germline, CDR1 is SGHVS and CDR2 FNYEAQ. The DNA of the CDR3 is TGTGCCAGCAGCCTAAGATCTCGGACTAGCGGGAGAGGAGATACGCAGTATTTT. Translation: CASSLRSRTSGRGDTQYF.

The rearrangement uses TRBV5-6 and TRBJ2-7; perhaps TRBD1 as D (6 bases). CDR1 is SGHDT, CDR2 YYEEEE, per germline. The CDR3 is 13 residues long. Deletions cut 0 bases from V and 5 bases from J, with 9 bases between. CDR3 amino acids: CASSLAGADEQYF. The CDR3 DNA reads as TGTGCCAGCAGCTTGGCAGGGGCCGACGAGCAGTACTTC.

DNA for the CDR3: TGTGCCAGCAGGGGGGTGGGTACAGATACGCAGTATTTT. It encodes CASRGVGTDTQYF. The V call is TRBV2, the J call TRBJ2-3; perhaps D is TRBD1 or TRBD2 (5 bases each). V was shortened by 6 bases and J by 3 bases, with 10 bases between the two germline ends. The CDR3 totals 13 residues. In germline, CDR1 is SNHLY, CDR2 FYNNEI.

V is TRBV5-4 and J is TRBJ1-1; no firm D call. The germline V gene encodes CDR1 SGHNT and CDR2 YYREEE (reference sequence). The CDR3 extends over 13 amino acids. V was clipped by 0 bases and J by 9 bases, with 12 bases between them. In DNA, the CDR3 is TGTGCCAGCAGCTTGGGCCGGGAACTAAAAGCTTTCTTT. Protein: CASSLGRELKAFF.

The chain has TRBV19 and TRBJ2-7; 9 nucleotides align to TRBD2. This CDR3 spans 14 amino acids. The germline gives CDR1 LNHDA, CDR2 SQIVND (reference sequence). V lost 6 bases and J lost 2; bases outside the gene matches: 5. Written as DNA, the CDR3 is TGTGCCAGTAGCGTAGCGGGAGCGACCTACGAGCAGTACTTC. Protein product: CASSVAGATYEQYF.

The rearrangement uses TRBV5-4 and TRBJ2-5, with 12 positions matching TRBD1. Germline assignment: CDR1 SGHNT and CDR2 YYREEE (reference sequence). With V trimmed by 3 bases and J by 7 bases, 7 bases remained unmatched. CDR3 length: 15 amino acids. The CDR3 spells CASSSVGQGALTQYF. The CDR3 DNA reads as TGTGCCAGCAGCTCGGTGGGACAGGGGGCTTTGACCCAGTACTTC.

The chain uses TRBV21-1 and TRBJ1-1. TRBV21-1 is labeled a pseudogene. The CDR3 is 16 amino acids. CDR3: CASSTQRARGNTEAFF. In nucleotides, the CDR3 is TGTGCCAGCAGCACTCAACGGGCCCGGGGAAACACTGAAGCTTTCTTT.

The chain combines TRBV28 with TRBJ1-5; D not certain. This CDR3 is 12 amino acids long. Germline CDR1 MDHEN, CDR2 SYDVKM. V lost 5 bases and J 7 bases, leaving 9 bases between the germline ends. The CDR3 DNA sequence: TGTGCCAGCAGTCGAGGCGACCAGCCCCAGCATTTT. It codes for CASSRGDQPQHF. Full variable domain (rest looked up from reference TRBV28 and TRBJ1-5): DVKVTQSSRYLVKRTGEKVFLECVQDMDHENMFWYRQDPGLGLRLIYFSYDVKMKEKGDIPEGYSVSREKKERFSLILESASTNQTSMYLCASSRGDQPQHFGDGTRLSIL.

CDR3 residues: CASSMTGGDQPQHF. Written as DNA, the CDR3 is TGTGCCAGCAGCATGACAGGGGGCGACCAGCCCCAGCATTTT. The genes are TRBV5-6 and TRBJ1-5; the match to TRBD1 covers 10 bases. The CDR3 has 14 amino acids. Trimming cost V 4 bases and J 7 bases; bases outside gene matches: 5. Germline values: CDR1 SGHDT, CDR2 YYEEEE. The variable domain in full, completed from reference TRBV5-6 and TRBJ1-5, reads DAGVTQSPTHLIKTRGQQVTLRCSPKSGHDTVSWYQQALGQGPQFIFQYYEEEERQRGNFPDRFSGHQFPNYSSELNVNALLLGDSALYLCASSMTGGDQPQHFGDGTRLSIL.

CDR3 DNA: TGTGCCAGCAGCTTGGCTGGCGTTTACCCCTATGGCTACACCTTC. Amino acid sequence: CASSLAGVYPYGYTF. The chain recombines TRBV5-4 with TRBJ1-2; D ambiguous. The V end lost 0 bases, the J end lost 4 bases, and 13 bases lay between the germline ends. The CDR3 length is 15 residues. Germline CDR1 reads SGHNT; CDR2 reads YYREEE (reference sequence).

This clone was observed a few times. This chain uses TRBV19 with TRBJ2-2; possible D gene TRBD2, 5 bases. Trimming cost V 1 base and J 5 bases, with 8 bases left between them. Looked up from germline, CDR1 is LNHDA and CDR2 is SQIVND (reference sequence). The CDR3 has 14 residues. This CDR3 reads CASSIGTVTGELFF. The DNA for the CDR3 is TGTGCCAGTAGTATAGGGACTGTGACCGGGGAGCTGTTTTTT.

This clone was seen only a few times. This sequence joins TRBV5-5 and TRBJ2-5, with 7 positions matching TRBD2. The CDR3 has 15 amino acids. Trimming cost V 0 bases and J 5 bases; bases outside gene matches: 7. Germline V gives CDR1 SGHKS, CDR2 YYEKEE (reference sequence). The CDR3 nucleotides read TGTGCCAGCAGCTTGGGCCTTGGGGGGGTCGAGACCCAGTACTTC. Residues: CASSLGLGGVETQYF.

The chain carries TRBV5-4 and TRBJ2-5; 8 bases are a match to TRBD1. Germline V gives CDR1 SGHNT, CDR2 YYREEE (reference sequence). The junction had 7 bases not matched to a gene; V was cut back by 1 base and J by 5 bases. The CDR3 contains 15 residues. CDR3 residues: CASSLRTGSGETQYF. CDR3 nucleotides: TGTGCCAGCAGCTTGAGGACAGGGAGCGGCGAGACCCAGTACTTC.

V gene TRBV7-3 combines with J gene TRBJ2-1; 7 nucleotides agree with TRBD1. J lost 1 base, V lost 6 bases, and 6 bases had no gene match. This CDR3 comprises 15 residues. In germline, CDR1 is SGHTA, CDR2 FQGTGA. The CDR3 DNA sequence: TGTGCCAGCAGTCCAGACAGGGTGTCCTACAATGAGCAGTTCTTC. It encodes CASSPDRVSYNEQFF.

The count of this clone is one. The chain uses TRBV6-4 and TRBJ2-1, with D perhaps matching TRBD2 (7 bases). The ends were cut back, 6 bases at V and 6 bases at J, with 12 bases in the middle. CDR3 length: 13 residues. Germline CDR1 and CDR2: MRHNA and SNTAGT. This CDR3 reads CASSRGAPNEQFF. The CDR3, as DNA: TGTGCCAGCAGCCGGGGGGCCCCCAATGAGCAGTTCTTC.

The chain couples TRBV18 to TRBJ2-6; no firm D call. V was shortened by 6 bases and J by 4 bases, with 13 bases between the two germline ends. Germline assignment: CDR1 KGHSH and CDR2 LQKENI. The CDR3 is 15 residues long. The CDR3 loop reads CASSRQAPGANVLTF. The CDR3 DNA sequence: TGTGCCAGCTCCCGCCAGGCCCCCGGGGCCAACGTCCTGACTTTC.

V is TRBV19 and J is TRBJ2-3; 7 nucleotides line up with TRBD1. With V trimmed by 9 bases and J by 1 base, 7 bases remained unmatched. CDR1 is LNHDA and CDR2 is SQIVND in the germline V gene (reference sequence). The CDR3 is made up of 14 amino acids. The CDR3 nucleotides are TGTGCCAGCTCTTACGGACAGGGCACAGATACGCAGTATTTT. This translates into CASSYGQGTDTQYF. The variable domain in full, with the rest retrieved from reference TRBV19 and TRBJ2-3, is DGGITQSPKYLFRKEGQNVTLSCEQNLNHDAMYWYRQDPGQGLRLIYYSQIVNDFQKGDIAEGYSVSREKKESFPLTVTSAQKNPTAFYLCASSYGQGTDTQYFGPGTRLTVL.

CDR3 sequence reads: CASGTSGGRGADTQYF. The CDR3 DNA reads as TGTGCTAGCGGGACTAGCGGGGGCCGGGGGGCAGATACGCAGTATTTT. This chain uses TRBV12-5 with TRBJ2-3, with 14 bases that match TRBD2. Unmatched junction bases numbered 9, after V lost 9 bases and J lost 4 bases. The germline gives CDR1 LGHNT, CDR2 FRNRAP. The CDR3 loop spans 16 amino acids.

The chain links TRBV5-6 to TRBJ2-1; 15 bases match TRBD2. The CDR3 is 15 residues long. V lost 4 bases and J lost 6; bases outside the gene matches: 2. Germline-derived CDR1 and CDR2 are SGHDT and YYEEEE. The CDR3: CASSGLAGGLNEQFF. The CDR3 DNA sequence: TGTGCCAGCAGCGGACTAGCGGGGGGGCTCAATGAGCAGTTCTTC.

The gene calls are TRBV10-3 and TRBJ2-1; 8 nucleotides align to TRBD2. V lost 9 bases to trimming and J lost 0 bases; unmatched junction nucleotides: 7. This CDR3 has 15 residues. Germline CDR1 and CDR2: ENHRY and SYGVKD. The CDR3 bases are TGTGCCATTTACCCCGGGACTAGCTCCTACAATGAGCAGTTCTTC. This codes for CAIYPGTSSYNEQFF.

This clone appeared once. This chain connects TRBV28 to TRBJ1-5; unclear D gene. This CDR3 region has 13 residues. V lost 7 bases and J lost 1, with 8 bases in between. Germline CDR1 is MDHEN and CDR2 is SYDVKM. The CDR3, as DNA: TGTGCCAGCAATATTATAAGCAATCAGCCCCAGCATTTT. Protein sequence: CASNIISNQPQHF.

V is TRBV27 and J is TRBJ2-3; 13 bases align to TRBD2. The CDR3 sequence is 16 residues long. Trimming at V came to 4 bases and at J to 8 bases, leaving 9 bases not matched to a gene. Per germline, CDR1 MNHEY and CDR2 SMNVEV (reference sequence). CDR3 protein: CASSYLLAGGSRTQYF. The CDR3 DNA follows: TGTGCCAGCAGTTATCTACTAGCGGGGGGGTCACGTACGCAGTATTTT.

This clone was seen a handful of times. The chain employs TRBV25-1 and TRBJ2-3; 7 nucleotides align to TRBD1. V was pared by 6 bases and J by 7 bases, with 16 bases of the junction left unmatched. Per germline, CDR1 MGHDK and CDR2 SYGVNS. The length of the CDR3 is 16 residues. In DNA, the CDR3 is TGTGCCAGCAGCCCACAGGGGTTGGGCGGAGAGAATACGCAGTATTTT. Translating gives CASSPQGLGGENTQYF.

V usage is TRBV7-2 and J usage is TRBJ2-5; weak D call: TRBD2 (7 bases). V gave up 1 base and J gave up 4 bases, with 10 bases separating them. The CDR3 runs 14 residues. The germline V gene has CDR1 SGHTA and CDR2 FQGNSA. Here the CDR3 DNA reads TGTGCCAGCAGCTTAGTGGGGGGGGCAGAGACCCAGTACTTC. Protein product: CASSLVGGAETQYF. Based on the CDR3 plus reference TRBV7-2 and TRBJ2-5, the full variable domain is GAGVSQSPSNKVTEKGKDVELRCDPISGHTALYWYRQSLGQGLEFLIYFQGNSAPDKSGLPSDRFSAERTGGSVSTLTIQRTQQEDSAVYLCASSLVGGAETQYFGPGTRLLVL.

This clone came up a few times. The rearrangement joins TRBV4-1 to TRBJ2-7; weak D call: TRBD1 (6 bases). This CDR3 has 14 amino acids. Trimming stripped 3 bases from V and 4 bases from J, with 13 bases between. Germline CDR1 and CDR2: MGHRA and YSYEKL. For the CDR3, the DNA is TGCGCCAGCAGCCATCCGGGACACCAATACGAGCAGTACTTC. Its translation: CASSHPGHQYEQYF.

This clone was counted a single time. The rearrangement links TRBV11-2 to TRBJ2-1, with 10 bases fitting TRBD2. Losses at the gene ends were 5 bases for V and 9 bases for J; bases not matched to a gene: 13. Germline-derived CDR1 and CDR2 are SGHAT and FQNNGV. The CDR3 runs to 16 residues. DNA for the CDR3: TGTGCCAGCAGCCTGATGGGAGCGGGAGGGCCCTCTGAGCAGTTCTTC. Translation gives CASSLMGAGGPSEQFF.

The chain combines TRBV5-1 with TRBJ1-5; D possibly corresponds to TRBD1 (5 bases). The CDR3 runs 15 residues. Trimming removed 1 base from V and 0 bases from J, with 8 bases in between. Germline loops: CDR1 SGHRS, CDR2 YFSETQ. CDR3 in DNA: TGCGCCAGCAGCTTGCGAGGGGATAGCAATCAGCCCCAGCATTTT. Its protein is CASSLRGDSNQPQHF.

The chain recombines TRBV6-5 with TRBJ2-5; 10 bases align to TRBD1. The CDR3 has 16 residues. Germline V lookup: CDR1 MNHEY, CDR2 SVGAGI. Trimming at V came to 4 bases and at J to 4 bases, leaving 9 bases not matched to a gene. The CDR3 nucleotides are TGTGCCAGCAGTTTCTCACGGACAGGGGGGGGAGAGACCCAGTACTTC. Translation gives CASSFSRTGGGETQYF.

The rearrangement uses TRBV5-1 and TRBJ2-7; D remains ambiguous. Germline V lookup: CDR1 SGHRS, CDR2 YFSETQ. The V end lost 0 bases, the J end lost 3 bases, and 4 bases lay between the germline ends. The CDR3 spans 12 residues. CDR3 DNA: TGCGCCAGCAGCTTGGGAAACTACGAGCAGTACTTC. Its protein is CASSLGNYEQYF.